Listed below are T cell receptor beta chains from one sample, sequenced in a study of blood T cell repertoires in COVID-19. Only in-frame clones appear in the TCRdb table, and some are missing; sequencing was by immunoSEQ multiplex PCR. In the table there are 70,000 to 90,000 clones, around 76% of which are singletons. The specimen was peripheral blood. Receptor source: a human donor in a cohort sampled during active COVID-19. Both conserved end residues are part of each CDR3. A D gene is named only where the DNA matches it firmly. Clone size is stated in some rows and not others, as once, few, many or a class when expanded.

TRBJ2-5,.,TRBV5-4,.,CASSPPWGPNQETQYF,TGTGCCAGCAGCCCCCCCTGGGGGCCGAACCAAGAGACCCAGTACTTC
TRBJ1-1,.,TRBV6-5,TRBD1,CASRGGTGRAEAFF,TGTGCCAGCAGGGGCGGGACAGGGCGGGCTGAAGCTTTCTTT
TRBJ2-7,many,TRBV7-6,TRBD1,CASSSGQGFSYEQYF,TGTGCCAGCAGCTCGGGACAGGGGTTCTCCTACGAGCAGTACTTC
TRBJ1-5,.,TRBV7-9,.,CASSLEGGSSPQHF,TGTGCCAGCAGCTTAGAGGGGGGGTCATCGCCCCAGCATTTT
TRBJ1-1,.,TRBV27,.,CASSSLPTGSTEAFF,TGTGCCAGCAGTTCCTTACCTACAGGGAGCACTGAAGCTTTCTTT
TRBJ1-5,.,TRBV10-2,.,CASSEGSQGFNQPQHF,TGCGCCAGCAGTGAGGGTTCGCAGGGCTTCAATCAGCCCCAGCATTTT
TRBJ1-2,.,TRBV4-1,.,CASSQDATVYGYTF,TGCGCCAGCAGCCAAGACGCGACAGTGTATGGCTACACCTTC
TRBJ2-1,.,TRBV7-3,TRBD2,CASSLLAGAYNEQFF,TGTGCCAGCAGCCTCTTGGCGGGGGCCTACAATGAGCAGTTCTTC
TRBJ1-1,.,TRBV27,.,CASSLQTGNQNTEAFF,TGTGCCAGCAGTCTCCAGACAGGAAACCAGAACACTGAAGCTTTCTTT
TRBJ1-5,.,TRBV28,.,CASSSPGTPNQPQHF,TGTGCCAGCAGTTCTCCCGGGACACCTAATCAGCCCCAGCATTTT
TRBJ1-3,.,TRBV11-2,.,CASSLTRNSGNTIYF,TGTGCCAGCAGCCTGACACGGAACTCTGGAAACACCATATATTTT
TRBJ2-1,.,TRBV24-1,.,CATSSSYEQFF,TGTGCCACCAGTTCTAGTTATGAGCAGTTCTTC
TRBJ2-5,few,TRBV6-5,.,CASSWSGGTFQETQYF,TGTGCCAGCAGTTGGAGTGGGGGGACGTTCCAAGAGACCCAGTACTTC
TRBJ2-3,.,TRBV6-4,TRBD2,CASSEIAGDEDTQYF,TGTGCCAGCAGTGAAATAGCGGGAGATGAAGATACGCAGTATTTT
TRBJ2-1,.,TRBV11-3,TRBD2,CASSSRESSYNEQFF,TGTGCCAGCAGCTCGCGGGAGAGCTCCTACAATGAGCAGTTCTTC